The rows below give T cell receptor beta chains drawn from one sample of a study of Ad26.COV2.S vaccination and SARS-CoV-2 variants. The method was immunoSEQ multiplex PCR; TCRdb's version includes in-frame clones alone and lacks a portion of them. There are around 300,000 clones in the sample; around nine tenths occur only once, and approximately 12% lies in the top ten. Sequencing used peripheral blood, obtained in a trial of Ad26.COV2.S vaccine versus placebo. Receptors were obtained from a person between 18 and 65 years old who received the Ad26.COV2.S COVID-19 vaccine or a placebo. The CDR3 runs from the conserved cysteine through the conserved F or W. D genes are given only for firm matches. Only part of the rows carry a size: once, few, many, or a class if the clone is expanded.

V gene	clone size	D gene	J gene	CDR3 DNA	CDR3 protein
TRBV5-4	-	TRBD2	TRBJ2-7	TGTGCCAGCAGCCGCCGCCCGGGAGCGGGGACCTTCTACGAGCAGTACTTC	CASSRRPGAGTFYEQYF
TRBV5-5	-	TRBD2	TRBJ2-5	TGTGCCAGCAGCTCGACTAGCGGAAGACAAGAGACCCAGTACTTC	CASSSTSGRQETQYF
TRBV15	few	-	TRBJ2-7	TGTGCCACCAGCTTCCTAGGGGCTCGGCCCTACGAGCAGTACTTC	CATSFLGARPYEQYF
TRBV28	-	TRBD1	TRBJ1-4	TGTGCCAGCAGTAAAACAGGGGCAACTAATGAAAAACTGTTTTTT	CASSKTGATNEKLFF
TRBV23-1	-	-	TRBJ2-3	TGCGCCAGCAGTCAATCGTTCGGGGTCGATTGCACAGATACGCAGTATTTT	CASSQSFGVDCTDTQYF
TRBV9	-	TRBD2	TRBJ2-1	TGTGCCAGCAGCGTCCTAGGGAGGGGAGACAATGAGCAGTTCTTC	CASSVLGRGDNEQFF
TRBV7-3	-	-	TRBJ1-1	TGTGCCAGCAGCTTAGGGGGTGTAACGGCCACTGAAGCTTTCTTT	CASSLGGVTATEAFF
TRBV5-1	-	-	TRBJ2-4	TGCGCCAGCAGCCAGACCCAAAACATTCAGTACTTC	CASSQTQNIQYF
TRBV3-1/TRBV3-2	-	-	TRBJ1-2	TGTGCCAGCAGCCTACATAATAACTATGGCTACACCTTC	CASSLHNNYGYTF
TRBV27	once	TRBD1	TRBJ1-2	TGTGCCAGCAGTTTATCGGGACAGGGACCCTATGGCTACACCTTC	CASSLSGQGPYGYTF
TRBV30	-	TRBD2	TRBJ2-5	TGTGCCTGGACCCCGGGACTAGCCATAACCGAGACCCAGTACTTC	CAWTPGLAITETQYF
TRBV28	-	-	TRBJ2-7	TGTGCCAGCAGTTTAGCGGCAGAATCACTCTACGAGCAGTACTTC	CASSLAAESLYEQYF
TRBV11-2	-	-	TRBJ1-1	TGTGCCAGCAGCTTTTCTGGTGGGAACACTGAAGCTTTCTTT	CASSFSGGNTEAFF
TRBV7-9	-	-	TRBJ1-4	TGTGCCAGCAGCGGTGGGACATACAATGAAAAACTGTTTTTT	CASSGGTYNEKLFF
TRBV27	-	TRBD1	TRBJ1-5	TGTGCCAGCAGTTTAAGGAGTTCCGGGACAGGGGGGGGTCAGCCCCAGCATTTT	CASSLRSSGTGGGQPQHF
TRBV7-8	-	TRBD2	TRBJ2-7	TGTGCCAGCAATCGAGCGGGAGGCTCCTACGAGCAGTACTTC	CASNRAGGSYEQYF
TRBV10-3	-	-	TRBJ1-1	TGTGCCATAGCAGGGGTATCTGGGAACACTGAAGCTTTCTTT	CAIAGVSGNTEAFF
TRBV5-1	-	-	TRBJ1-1	TGCGCCAGCAGCTTGACCGGTCGAGACGCTGAAGCTTTCTTT	CASSLTGRDAEAFF
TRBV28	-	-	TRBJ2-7	TGTGCCAGCAGTTTTCGGGTTCTTAGCTCCTACGAGCAGTACTTC	CASSFRVLSSYEQYF
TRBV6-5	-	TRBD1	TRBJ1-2	TGTGCCAGCAGTTATGACAGGGGCAACTATGGCTACACCTTC	CASSYDRGNYGYTF
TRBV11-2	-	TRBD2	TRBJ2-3	TGTGCCAGCAGCTTAGTTCTAGCGGGAGTGGGGGATACGCAGTATTTT	CASSLVLAGVGDTQYF
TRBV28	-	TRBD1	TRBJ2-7	TGTGCCAGCAGCCGGGGGGACAGGGGGCGAAGCGAGCAGTACTTC	CASSRGDRGRSEQYF
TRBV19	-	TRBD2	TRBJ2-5	TGTGCCAGTAGTATAAGGTTTGGGACTAGCGGGATGGAGACCCAGTACTTC	CASSIRFGTSGMETQYF
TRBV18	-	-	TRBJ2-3	TGTGCCAGCTCACCTAGCACAGATACGCAGTATTTT	CASSPSTDTQYF
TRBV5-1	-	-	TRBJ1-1	TGCGCCAGCAGCTTGGAAGGGTTGAGGGACACTGAAGCTTTCTTT	CASSLEGLRDTEAFF
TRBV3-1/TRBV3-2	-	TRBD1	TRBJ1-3	TGTGCCAGCAGCAGCGCAACAGGGGTCGGAAACACCATATATTTT	CASSSATGVGNTIYF
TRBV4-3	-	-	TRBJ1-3	TGCGCCAGCAGCCAAGATTTGGGGAAGCTCTCTGGAAACACCATATATTTT	CASSQDLGKLSGNTIYF
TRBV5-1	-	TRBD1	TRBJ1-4	TGCGCCAGCAGCCTAACCACAGGGGGGATTGAAAAACTGTTTTTT	CASSLTTGGIEKLFF
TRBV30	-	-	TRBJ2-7	TGTGCCTGGAGTCCGGGCTACGAGCAGTACTTC	CAWSPGYEQYF
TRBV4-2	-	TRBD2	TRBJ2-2	TGTGCCAGCAGCCAAGTGCTAGCGGGGGGTGTCGGGGAGCTGTTTTTT	CASSQVLAGGVGELFF
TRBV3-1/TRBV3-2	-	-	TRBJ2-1	TGTGCCAGCAGCTCGAGCGGGACAAGGAATGGCAATGAGCAGTTCTTC	CASSSSGTRNGNEQFF
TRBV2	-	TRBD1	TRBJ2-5	TGTGCCAGCAGAGATGACAGGGGAGAGACCCAGTACTTC	CASRDDRGETQYF
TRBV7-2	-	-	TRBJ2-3	TGTGCCAGCAGCTTAGTGGCCCCCGGCAGGGCTAGCACAGATACGCAGTATTTT	CASSLVAPGRASTDTQYF
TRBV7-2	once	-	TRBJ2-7	TGTGCCAGCAGCTTAGCGCACCTAACCGGCTACGAGCAGTACTTC	CASSLAHLTGYEQYF
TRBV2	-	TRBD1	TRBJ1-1	TGTGCCACACAGGGGATGAACACTGAAGCTTTCTTT	CATQGMNTEAFF
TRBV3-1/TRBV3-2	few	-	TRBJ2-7	TGTGCCAGCAGTTACAGACCGGGACTCAGCTCCTACGAGCAGTACTTC	CASSYRPGLSSYEQYF
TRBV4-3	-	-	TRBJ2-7	TGCGCCAGCAGCCAAGGGTCTGGCTACGAGCAGTACTTC	CASSQGSGYEQYF
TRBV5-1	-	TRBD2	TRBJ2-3	TGCGCCAGCAGCCTGGGACTAGCGGACCACACAGATACGCAGTATTTT	CASSLGLADHTDTQYF
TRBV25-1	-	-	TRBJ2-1	-	CASILDGNSYNEQFF
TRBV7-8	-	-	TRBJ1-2	TGTGCCAGCAGCTTAGACGGGGTTATTGGGAAAACCTTC	CASSLDGVIGKTF
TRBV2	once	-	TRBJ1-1	TGTGCCAGTATGGAAGGTGGAGGGCTGAACACTGAAGCTTTCTTT	CASMEGGGLNTEAFF
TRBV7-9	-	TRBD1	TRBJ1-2	TGTGCCAGCAGCGTACGACAGGGCCACTCCTATGGCTACACCTTC	CASSVRQGHSYGYTF